This entry is about one T cell receptor (beta chain). The data belong to a study of blood T cell repertoires in COVID-19. TCRdb's table, derived via immunoSEQ multiplex PCR, lists solely in-frame clones and lacks some. The table shows 200,000 to 300,000 clones, with about 82% occurring only once. The specimen was peripheral blood. The sequence was collected from an older man with acute or convalescent COVID-19.

CDR3: CASSSWTGRHDEQYF. Written as DNA, the CDR3 is TGCGCCAGCAGCTCCTGGACAGGGAGGCACGACGAGCAGTACTTC. The chain links TRBV5-1 to TRBJ2-7, with 8 positions matching TRBD1. The CDR3 sequence is 15 residues long. V was clipped by 3 bases and J by 5 bases; unmatched bases: 10. From germline, CDR1 is SGHRS and CDR2 YFSETQ.